This TCR beta chain was identified during a study of post-analysis software for immune sequencing data. Turning to the study itself: Secondary progressive, relapsing-remitting and progressive-relapsing multiple sclerosis were among the included disease courses.

Unique molecular identifiers had been added to the TCR beta cDNA libraries. Using its own MiXCR run on the PCR reads, TCRdb lists one record per CDR3 protein. Here the sample spans roughly 540,000 distinct CDR3 sequences, 34% being singletons. Overall study findings and caveats: TRBV segments more frequent in patients than in controls numbered about five and included TRBV5-6, TRBV5-1 and TRBV20-1. Multiple sclerosis patients showed significantly lower normalized Chao1 diversity than controls did.

CDR3 length equals 13 residues. The V gene lost 2 bases and the J gene lost 7 bases, with 9 bases spanning the gap. CDR1 SGHRS and CDR2 YFSETQ come from the germline V gene. This clonotype was seen a single time. Its antigen remains unidentified. The sequence was obtained from a girl aged 2-17 years with multiple sclerosis. The source material was blood. The chain couples TRBV5-1 to TRBJ2-2; no definite D call. The CDR3 loop reads CASSLDIGGELFF. DNA for the CDR3: TGCGCCAGCAGCTTAGACATTGGCGGGGAGCTGTTTTTT.